A single sample is the source of the 21 T cell receptor beta chains below, sequenced in a study of blood T cells in healthy people across ages. Next came a second PCR, run for about 6 to 12 cycles, which used a sample-barcoded 5' primer along with a J-beta primer mix. TCRdb analysed the 5' RACE reads with MiXCR anew, one entry per CDR3 protein. The sample shows about 800,000 distinct CDR3 sequences, roughly 60% of them seen only once. Sequencing was done on a sample of blood. The receptors here all came from a man aged 30 to 39 in good health.

The chain is built from TRBV5-6 and TRBJ2-1; 7 nucleotides align to TRBD1. With 4 bases clipped from V and 1 base from J, the junction kept 5 bases outside the gene matches. Germline values: CDR1 SGHDT, CDR2 YYEEEE. The CDR3 is 15 residues long. CDR3 DNA: TGTGCCAGCAGCAGGGGGCCTGGTTCCTACAATGAGCAGTTCTTC. It is translated as CASSRGPGSYNEQFF.

The chain combines TRBV7-9 with TRBJ2-5, with D unresolved. The germline V gene has CDR1 SEHNR and CDR2 FQNEAQ (reference sequence). The CDR3 runs 13 residues. V dropped 5 bases and J dropped 5 bases, with 12 bases sitting between them. CDR3: CASSPFSAETQYF. CDR3 DNA sequence: TGTGCCAGCAGCCCCTTTAGTGCGGAGACCCAGTACTTC.

This chain links TRBV11-1 with TRBJ2-2, with 9 bases matching TRBD2. Losses at the gene ends were 10 bases for V and 3 bases for J; bases not matched to a gene: 3. The V gene's germline CDR1 is SGHAT and CDR2 FQDESV (reference sequence). The CDR3 spans 13 residues. The CDR3 reads CAKKRGDTGELFF. Written as DNA, the CDR3 is TGTGCCAAGAAGCGGGGGGACACCGGGGAGCTGTTTTTT. Complete variable domain (other parts from reference TRBV11-1 and TRBJ2-2): EAEVAQSPRYKITEKSQAVAFWCDPISGHATLYWYRQILGQGPELLVQFQDESVVDDSQLPKDRFSAERLKGVDSTLKIQPAELGDSAMYLCAKKRGDTGELFFGEGSRLTVL.

The chain links TRBV20-1 to TRBJ2-3; D unclear. The CDR3 totals 13 residues. The V end was cut by 6 bases, the J end by 1 base, with 11 bases between. Germline values: CDR1 DFQATT, CDR2 SNEGSKA (reference sequence). CDR3 sequence: CSAAPGGTDTQYF. CDR3 coding DNA: TGCAGTGCCGCTCCAGGAGGCACAGATACGCAGTATTTT.

This clonotype occurred once. The chain uses TRBV7-2 and TRBJ2-7; D is possibly TRBD1 (6 bases). The germline CDR1 and CDR2 sequences are SGHTA and FQGNSA. This CDR3 region has 14 residues. Trimming took 4 bases from V and 3 from J, leaving 13 bases between them. The chain's CDR3 is CASSWWGLNYEQYF. The CDR3 DNA reads as TGTGCCAGCAGCTGGTGGGGGCTAAACTACGAGCAGTACTTC.

This clonotype appeared a few times. The chain joins TRBV6-2 or TRBV6-3 to TRBJ2-5, with 7 bases lining up with TRBD1. After removal of 7 bases from V and 11 bases from J, the junction contained 13 bases not matched to a gene. From germline, CDR1 is MNHEY and CDR2 SVGEGT. The CDR3 is 13 residues long. For the CDR3, the DNA is TGTGCCAGCACCGAGGACAGGTTTTACGGGCAGTACTTC. Its protein is CASTEDRFYGQYF.

This sequence joins TRBV10-3 and TRBJ2-7; TRBD1 matches 8 bases. Germline CDR1 and CDR2: ENHRY and SYGVKD. V shed 8 bases and J 7 bases; nucleotides not matched to a gene: 7. CDR3 length: 12 residues. The CDR3, as DNA: TGTGCCATCGGAGTACAGGGGGATGAGCAGTACTTC. Translation gives CAIGVQGDEQYF.

Only a few counts were recorded for this clonotype. V gene TRBV9 combines with J gene TRBJ1-2; 7 bases match TRBD1. Germline CDR1 reads SGDLS; CDR2 reads YYNGEE. Trimming removed 5 bases from V and 4 bases from J; junction bases left unmatched: 11. CDR3 length: 15 amino acids. The CDR3 DNA is TGTGCCAGCAGTAAAAAATCCGGGACAGCCTATGGCTACACCTTC. Its protein is CASSKKSGTAYGYTF.

The rearrangement links TRBV6-6 to TRBJ2-5; D remains unclear. This CDR3 spans 12 amino acids. Germline CDR1 and CDR2: MNHNY and SVGAGI (reference sequence). V was pared by 8 bases and J by 4 bases, with 11 bases between. CDR3 residues: CASLGLGETQYF. The CDR3 DNA reads TGTGCCAGCCTAGGGCTAGGAGAGACCCAGTACTTC.

The chain links TRBV12-3 or TRBV12-4 to TRBJ1-2; 7 bases align to TRBD1. The V segment lost 6 bases and the J segment 0 bases; nucleotides outside the gene matches: 10. The CDR3 contains 16 residues. The CDR3 loop reads CASSAGTEGTNYGYTF. DNA for the CDR3: TGTGCCAGCAGCGCGGGGACAGAGGGGACTAACTATGGCTACACCTTC.

Turning to this clonotype: Relative to the germline gene, one junction end is altered; a read error may explain this. This chain connects TRBV27 to TRBJ1-2; 8 bases map to TRBD1. Germline loops: CDR1 MNHEY, CDR2 SMNVEV (reference sequence). The CDR3 contains 15 residues. CDR3 in DNA: TGTGCCAGCAGTCTCCTAAGGACAGGGAACTATGGCTACACCTTT. This sequence encodes CASSLLRTGNYGYTF.

This chain connects TRBV4-1 to TRBJ2-1; D gene unclear. The germline V gene encodes CDR1 MGHRA and CDR2 YSYEKL. The V and J ends lost 4 bases and 7 bases respectively, with 11 bases between them. The CDR3 length is 13 residues. This chain's CDR3 is CASSLPGVNEQFF. The CDR3 nucleotides read TGCGCCAGCAGCCTCCCTGGGGTTAATGAGCAGTTCTTC.

The V call is TRBV5-1, the J call TRBJ2-5; the D is unclear. CDR3 length: 14 residues. Germline-derived CDR1 and CDR2 are SGHRS and YFSETQ. Between the trimmed V and J ends, which lost 3 bases and 0 bases, there was a span of 9 bases. The CDR3 sequence is CASSSGRDQETQYF. CDR3 in DNA: TGCGCCAGCAGCTCTGGAAGGGACCAAGAGACCCAGTACTTC.

This chain links TRBV28 with TRBJ2-1; 7 positions match TRBD1. Germline CDR1 reads MDHEN; CDR2 reads SYDVKM. This CDR3 has 15 residues. Trimming removed 4 bases from V and 3 bases from J; junction bases left unmatched: 6. The CDR3, as DNA: TGTGCCAGCAGTTCATTGGACAGGAACTACAATGAGCAGTTCTTC. Translation: CASSSLDRNYNEQFF.

CDR3 residues: CASSFALTVYEQYF. For the CDR3, the DNA is TGTGCCAGCAGTTTTGCGCTGACCGTCTACGAGCAGTACTTC. This chain uses TRBV12-3 or TRBV12-4 with TRBJ2-7; D ambiguous. The ends were cut back, 3 bases at V and 3 bases at J, with 12 bases in the middle. The CDR3 loop spans 14 amino acids.

This clonotype was detected a few times. This chain links TRBV15 with TRBJ2-1; 9 bases are shared with TRBD1. Germline CDR1 is LNHNV and CDR2 is YYDKDF (reference sequence). The CDR3 contains 16 residues. V was clipped by 1 base and J by 7 bases; unmatched bases: 8. CDR3 region: CATSRAGGQGINEQFF. CDR3 coding DNA: TGTGCCACCAGCAGAGCTGGCGGACAGGGGATAAATGAGCAGTTCTTC.

V and J are TRBV20-1 and TRBJ1-2, with 7 nucleotides matching TRBD1. CDR3 size: 14 residues. CDR1 is DFQATT and CDR2 is SNEGSKA in the germline V gene (reference sequence). With V trimmed by 0 bases and J by 5 bases, 6 bases remained unmatched. The CDR3 region is CSARDKATGYGYTF. The CDR3 coding sequence is TGCAGTGCTAGAGATAAAGCGACAGGGTATGGCTACACCTTC.

This clonotype was seen a few times. J is TRBJ1-4 and V is TRBV20-1; tentatively, D is TRBD1 (6 bases). The tail of the sequence fits TRBJ2-2 better, so the J call may be wrong. Germline values: CDR1 DFQATT, CDR2 SNEGSKA (reference sequence). The CDR3 runs to 13 residues. This CDR3 is CSARAPTGMELFF. The CDR3 nucleotides read TGCAGTGCTAGAGCCCCCACAGGGATGGAGCTGTTTTTT.

V gene TRBV5-1 combines with J gene TRBJ2-1, with 8 bases lining up with TRBD2. CDR1 is SGHRS and CDR2 is YFSETQ in the germline V gene. The CDR3 extends over 13 amino acids. The V gene end was trimmed by 6 bases and the J gene end by 4 bases; junction bases not matched to a gene: 3. In nucleotides, the CDR3 is TGCGCCAGCATGGGACTAGGGTACAATGAGCAGTTCTTC. Encoded protein: CASMGLGYNEQFF. Together with reference TRBV5-1 and TRBJ2-1, the CDR3 gives the full variable domain: KAGVTQTPRYLIKTRGQQVTLSCSPISGHRSVSWYQQTPGQGLQFLFEYFSETQRNKGNFPGRFSGRQFSNSRSEMNVSTLELGDSALYLCASMGLGYNEQFFGPGTRLTVL.

This chain connects TRBV29-1 to TRBJ1-1, with D possibly matching TRBD1 (6 bases). Trimming removed 6 bases at V and 6 bases at J, with 14 bases between. CDR1 and CDR2 (germline): SQVTM, ANQGSEA. CDR3 length: 12 amino acids. The DNA for the CDR3 is TGCAGCGTCAAAACAGGGTATCCTGAAGCTTTCTTT. Residues: CSVKTGYPEAFF.

The CDR3 sequence is CASSQTMGGDREGYTF. The DNA of the CDR3 is TGTGCCAGCAGCCAAACGATGGGGGGGGACAGGGAAGGCTACACCTTC. The genes are TRBV3-1 and TRBJ1-2, with 9 bases lining up with TRBD1. Germline values: CDR1 LGHDT, CDR2 YNNKEL (reference sequence). The CDR3 is 16 residues long. Unmatched junction bases numbered 12, after V lost 2 bases and J lost 8 bases.